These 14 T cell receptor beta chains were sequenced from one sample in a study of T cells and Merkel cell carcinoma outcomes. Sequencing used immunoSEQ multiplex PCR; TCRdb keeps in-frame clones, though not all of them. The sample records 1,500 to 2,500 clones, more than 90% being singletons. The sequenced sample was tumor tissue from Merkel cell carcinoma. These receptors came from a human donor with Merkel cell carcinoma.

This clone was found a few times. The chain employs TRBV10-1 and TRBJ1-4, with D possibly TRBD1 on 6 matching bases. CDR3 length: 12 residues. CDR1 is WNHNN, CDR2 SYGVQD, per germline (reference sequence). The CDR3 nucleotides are TGCGATTGGGGGGCAAGTAATGAAAAACTGTTTTTT. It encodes CDWGASNEKLFF.

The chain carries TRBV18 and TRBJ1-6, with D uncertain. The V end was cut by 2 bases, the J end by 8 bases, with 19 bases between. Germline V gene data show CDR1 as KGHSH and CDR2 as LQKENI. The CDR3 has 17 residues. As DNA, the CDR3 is TGTGCCAGCTCACCAACCTTCTCGAGGGATACTTATTCACCCCTCCACTTT. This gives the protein CASSPTFSRDTYSPLHF.

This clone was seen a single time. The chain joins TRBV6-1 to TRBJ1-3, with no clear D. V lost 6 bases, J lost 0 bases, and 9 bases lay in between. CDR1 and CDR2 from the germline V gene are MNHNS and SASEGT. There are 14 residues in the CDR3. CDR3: CASSQESSGNTIYF. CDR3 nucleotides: TGTGCCAGCAGCCAGGAGTCCTCTGGAAACACCATATATTTT.

The CDR3 is CASSSRAGQGWQETQYF. Here the CDR3 DNA reads TGTGCCAGCAGCTCCAGAGCGGGACAGGGATGGCAAGAGACCCAGTACTTC. The genes are TRBV7-2 and TRBJ2-5; 9 nucleotides align to TRBD1. V dropped 4 bases and J dropped 2; count of bases not matched to a gene: 11. This CDR3 has 17 amino acids. Looked up from germline, CDR1 is SGHTA and CDR2 is FQGNSA.

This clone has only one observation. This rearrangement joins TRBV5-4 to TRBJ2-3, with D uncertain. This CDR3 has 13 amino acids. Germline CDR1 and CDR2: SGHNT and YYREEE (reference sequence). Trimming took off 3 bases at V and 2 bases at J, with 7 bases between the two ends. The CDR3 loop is CASSSTYTDTQYF. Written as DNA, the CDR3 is TGTGCCAGCAGCTCAACATACACAGATACGCAGTATTTT.

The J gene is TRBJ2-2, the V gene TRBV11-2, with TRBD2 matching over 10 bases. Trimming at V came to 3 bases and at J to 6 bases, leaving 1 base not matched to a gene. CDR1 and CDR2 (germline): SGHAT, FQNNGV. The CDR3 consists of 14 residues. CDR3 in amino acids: CASSFGTSAGELFF. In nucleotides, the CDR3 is TGTGCCAGCAGCTTCGGGACTAGCGCCGGGGAGCTGTTTTTT.

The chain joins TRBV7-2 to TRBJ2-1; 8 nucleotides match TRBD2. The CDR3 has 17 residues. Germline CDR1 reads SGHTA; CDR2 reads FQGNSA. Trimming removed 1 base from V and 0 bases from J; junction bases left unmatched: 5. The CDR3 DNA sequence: TGTGCCAGCAGCTTAGTAGGGCGGGGGGTCTCCTACAATGAGCAGTTCTTC. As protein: CASSLVGRGVSYNEQFF.

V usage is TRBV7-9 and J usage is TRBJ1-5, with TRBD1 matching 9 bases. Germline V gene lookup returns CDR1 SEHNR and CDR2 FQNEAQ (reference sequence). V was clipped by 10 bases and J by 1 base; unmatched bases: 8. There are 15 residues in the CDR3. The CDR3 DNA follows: TGTGCCACAGTAATGGGACAGGGAAGCAATCAGCCCCAGCATTTT. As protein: CATVMGQGSNQPQHF.

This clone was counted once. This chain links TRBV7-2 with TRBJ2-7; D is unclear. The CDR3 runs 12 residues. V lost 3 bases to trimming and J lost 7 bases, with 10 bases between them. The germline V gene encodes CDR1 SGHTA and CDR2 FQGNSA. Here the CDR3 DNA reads TGTGCCAGCAGCTTGGTCCGCGAGGAGCAGTACTTC. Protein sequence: CASSLVREEQYF.

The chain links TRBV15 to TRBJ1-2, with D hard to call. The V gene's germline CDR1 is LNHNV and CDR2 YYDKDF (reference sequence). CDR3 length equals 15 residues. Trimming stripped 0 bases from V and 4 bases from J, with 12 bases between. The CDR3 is CATSRDLSVSYGYTF. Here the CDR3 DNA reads TGTGCCACCAGCAGAGATCTGTCAGTTAGCTATGGCTACACCTTC.

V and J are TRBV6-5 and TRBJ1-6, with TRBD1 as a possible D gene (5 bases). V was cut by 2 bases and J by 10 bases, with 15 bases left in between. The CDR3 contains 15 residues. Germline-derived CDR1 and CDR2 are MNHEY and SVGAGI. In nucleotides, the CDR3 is TGTGCCAGCAGTTACGGGTCCAGGTGGGGGTCACCCCTCCACTTT. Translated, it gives CASSYGSRWGSPLHF.

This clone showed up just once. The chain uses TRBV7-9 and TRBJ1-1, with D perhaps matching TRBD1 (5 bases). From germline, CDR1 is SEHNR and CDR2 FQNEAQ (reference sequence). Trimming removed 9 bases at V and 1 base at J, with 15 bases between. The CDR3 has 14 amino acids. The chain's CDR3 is CASSFLGGNTEAFF. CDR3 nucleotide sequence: TGTGCCAGTAGTTTCCTGGGGGGGAACACTGAAGCTTTCTTT.

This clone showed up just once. In DNA, the CDR3 is TGTGCCAGCAGCACCGGCCCCGGCAGCCACAACATTCAGTACTTC. The encoded protein is CASSTGPGSHNIQYF. The rearrangement uses TRBV5-5 and TRBJ2-4; no clear D gene. With 4 bases removed from V and 7 bases from J, the gap between germline ends came to 18 bases. Germline CDR1 and CDR2: SGHKS and YYEKEE (reference sequence). The length of the CDR3 is 15 residues. Based on the CDR3 plus reference TRBV5-5 and TRBJ2-4, the full variable domain is DAGVTQSPTHLIKTRGQQVTLRCSPISGHKSVSWYQQVLGQGPQFIFQYYEKEERGRGNFPDRFSARQFPNYSSELNVNALLLGDSALYLCASSTGPGSHNIQYFGAGTRLSVL.

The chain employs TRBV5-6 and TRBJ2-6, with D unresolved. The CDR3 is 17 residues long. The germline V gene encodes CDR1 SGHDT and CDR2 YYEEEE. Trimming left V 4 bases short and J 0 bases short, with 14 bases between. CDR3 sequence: CASSTEPPFSGANVLTF. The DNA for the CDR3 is TGTGCCAGCAGCACAGAGCCACCATTCTCTGGGGCCAACGTCCTGACTTTC. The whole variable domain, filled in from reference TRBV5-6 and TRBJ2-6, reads DAGVTQSPTHLIKTRGQQVTLRCSPKSGHDTVSWYQQALGQGPQFIFQYYEEEERQRGNFPDRFSGHQFPNYSSELNVNALLLGDSALYLCASSTEPPFSGANVLTFGAGSRLTVL.